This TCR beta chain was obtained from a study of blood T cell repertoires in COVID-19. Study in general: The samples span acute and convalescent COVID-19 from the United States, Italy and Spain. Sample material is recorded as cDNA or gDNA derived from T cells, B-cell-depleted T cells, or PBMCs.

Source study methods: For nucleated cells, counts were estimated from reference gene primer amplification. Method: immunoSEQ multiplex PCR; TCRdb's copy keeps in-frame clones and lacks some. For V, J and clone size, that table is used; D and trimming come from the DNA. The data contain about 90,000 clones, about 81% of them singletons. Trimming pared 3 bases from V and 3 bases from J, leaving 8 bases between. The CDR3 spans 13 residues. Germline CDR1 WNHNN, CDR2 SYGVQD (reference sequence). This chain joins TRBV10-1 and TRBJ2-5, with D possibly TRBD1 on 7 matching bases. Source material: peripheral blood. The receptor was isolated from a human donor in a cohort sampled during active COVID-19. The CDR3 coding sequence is TGCGCCAGCAGTGACAGGGGGGAAGAGACCCAGTACTTC. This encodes CASSDRGEETQYF.